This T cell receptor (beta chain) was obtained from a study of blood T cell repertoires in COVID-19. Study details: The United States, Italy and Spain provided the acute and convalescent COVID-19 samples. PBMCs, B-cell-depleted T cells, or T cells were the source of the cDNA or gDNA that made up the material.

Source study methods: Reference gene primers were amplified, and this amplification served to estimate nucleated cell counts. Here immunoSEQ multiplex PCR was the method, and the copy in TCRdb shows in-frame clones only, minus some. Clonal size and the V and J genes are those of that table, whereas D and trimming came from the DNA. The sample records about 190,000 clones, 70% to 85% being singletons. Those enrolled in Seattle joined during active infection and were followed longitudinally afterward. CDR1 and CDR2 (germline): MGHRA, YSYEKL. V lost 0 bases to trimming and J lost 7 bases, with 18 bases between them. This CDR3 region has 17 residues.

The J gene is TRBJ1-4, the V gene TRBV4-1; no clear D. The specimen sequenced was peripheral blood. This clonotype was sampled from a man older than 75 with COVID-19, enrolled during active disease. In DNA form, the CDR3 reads TGCGCCAGCAGCCAAGATCAAACGAGGGCTCGATCTGAAAAACTGTTTTTT. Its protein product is CASSQDQTRARSEKLFF.